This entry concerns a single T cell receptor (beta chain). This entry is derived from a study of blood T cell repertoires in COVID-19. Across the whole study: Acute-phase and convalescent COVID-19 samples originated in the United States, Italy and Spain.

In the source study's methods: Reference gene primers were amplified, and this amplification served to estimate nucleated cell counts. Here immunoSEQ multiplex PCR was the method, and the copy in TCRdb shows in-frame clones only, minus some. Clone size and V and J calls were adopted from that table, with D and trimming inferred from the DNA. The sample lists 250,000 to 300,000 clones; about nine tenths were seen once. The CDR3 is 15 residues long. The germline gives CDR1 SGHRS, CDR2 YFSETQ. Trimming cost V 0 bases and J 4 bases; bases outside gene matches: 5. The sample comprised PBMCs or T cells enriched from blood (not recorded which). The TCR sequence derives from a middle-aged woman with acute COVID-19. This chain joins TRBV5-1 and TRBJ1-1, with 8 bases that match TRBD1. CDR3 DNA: TGCGCCAGCAGCTTGGCGAACACAGGGGGCACTGAAGCTTTCTTT. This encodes CASSLANTGGTEAFF. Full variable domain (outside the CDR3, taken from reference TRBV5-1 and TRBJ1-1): KAGVTQTPRYLIKTRGQQVTLSCSPISGHRSVSWYQQTPGQGLQFLFEYFSETQRNKGNFPGRFSGRQFSNSRSEMNVSTLELGDSALYLCASSLANTGGTEAFFGQGTRLTVV.